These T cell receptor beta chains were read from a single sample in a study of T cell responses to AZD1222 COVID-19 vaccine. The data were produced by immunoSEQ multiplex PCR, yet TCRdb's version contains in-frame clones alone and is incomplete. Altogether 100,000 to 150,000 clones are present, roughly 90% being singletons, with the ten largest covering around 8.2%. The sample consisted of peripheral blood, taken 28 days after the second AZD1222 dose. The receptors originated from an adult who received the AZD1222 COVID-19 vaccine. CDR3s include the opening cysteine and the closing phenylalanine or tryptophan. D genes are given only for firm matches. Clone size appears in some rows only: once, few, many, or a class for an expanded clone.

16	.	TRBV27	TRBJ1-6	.	CASSLSNPSAGSPLHF	TGTGCCAGCAGTTTATCCAATCCCAGCGCGGGGTCACCCCTCCACTTT
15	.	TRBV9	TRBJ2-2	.	CASSVGRSNTGELFF	TGTGCCAGCAGCGTAGGCAGGTCCAACACCGGGGAGCTGTTTTTT
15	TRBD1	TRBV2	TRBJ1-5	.	CASSPQDRNNQPQHF	TGTGCCAGCAGTCCCCAGGACAGGAACAATCAGCCCCAGCATTTT
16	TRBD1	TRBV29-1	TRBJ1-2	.	CSVVDQGQGVNYGYTF	TGCAGCGTTGTAGATCAGGGACAGGGTGTTAACTATGGCTACACCTTC
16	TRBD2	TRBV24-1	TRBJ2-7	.	CATSDEGTSGYYEQYF	TGTGCCACCAGTGATGAAGGGACTAGCGGATACTACGAGCAGTACTTC
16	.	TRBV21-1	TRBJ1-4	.	CASSKALRDSLEKLFF	TGTGCCAGCAGCAAAGCTTTGAGGGACAGCCTGGAAAAACTGTTTTTT
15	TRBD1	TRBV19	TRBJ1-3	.	CASSLTGDLGNTIYF	TGTGCCAGTAGTCTTACAGGGGACCTTGGAAACACCATATATTTT
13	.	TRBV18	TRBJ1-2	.	CASSGTGNYGYTF	TGTGCCAGCTCAGGGACGGGAAACTATGGCTACACCTTC
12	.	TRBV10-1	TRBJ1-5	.	CASSESAQPQHF	TGCGCCAGCAGTGAGTCGGCCCAGCCCCAGCATTTT
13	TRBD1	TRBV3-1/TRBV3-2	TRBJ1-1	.	CASRHGTGGEAFF	TGTGCCAGCAGACATGGGACAGGCGGCGAAGCTTTCTTT
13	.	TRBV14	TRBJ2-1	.	CASSHSGGNEQFF	TGTGCCAGCAGCCACTCCGGAGGGAATGAGCAGTTCTTC
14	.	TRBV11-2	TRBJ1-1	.	CASSLGHGNTEAFF	TGTGCCAGCAGCTTAGGGCACGGGAACACTGAAGCTTTCTTT
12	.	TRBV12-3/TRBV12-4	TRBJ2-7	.	CASSLAGVEQYF	TGTGCCAGCAGTTTAGCAGGGGTCGAGCAGTACTTC
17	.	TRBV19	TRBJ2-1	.	CASSIDQTGRSYNEQFF	TGTGCCAGTAGTATAGATCAGACAGGGAGGTCCTACAATGAGCAGTTCTTC
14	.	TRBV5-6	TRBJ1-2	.	CASSSHTGSYGYTF	TGTGCCAGCAGCTCCCACACAGGGTCCTATGGCTACACCTTC
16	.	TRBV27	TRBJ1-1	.	CASSFSRGDWGTEAFF	TGTGCCAGCAGCTTCAGTCGAGGGGATTGGGGGACTGAAGCTTTCTTT
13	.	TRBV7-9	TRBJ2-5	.	CASSQGTQETQYF	TGTGCCAGCAGCCAAGGGACACAAGAGACCCAGTACTTC
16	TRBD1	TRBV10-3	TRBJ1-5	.	CAISESIQTGGQPQHF	TGTGCCATCAGTGAGTCGATACAAACAGGGGGTCAGCCCCAGCATTTT
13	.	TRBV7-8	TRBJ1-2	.	CASSRGQIYGYTF	TGTGCCAGCAGCCGAGGACAGATCTATGGCTACACCTTC
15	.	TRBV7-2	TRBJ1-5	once	CASSLGGPANQPQHF	TGTGCCAGCAGCTTAGGAGGACCCGCTAATCAGCCCCAGCATTTT
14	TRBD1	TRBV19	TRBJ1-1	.	CASSANRGRTEAFF	TGTGCCAGTAGTGCGAACAGGGGGCGAACTGAAGCTTTCTTT
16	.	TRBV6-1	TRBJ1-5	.	CASSVFSGYSNQPQHF	TGTGCCAGCAGTGTTTTTTCAGGGTATAGCAATCAGCCCCAGCATTTT
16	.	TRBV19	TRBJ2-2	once	CASSMRGTANTGELFF	TGTGCCAGTAGTATGAGGGGGACTGCGAACACCGGGGAGCTGTTTTTT
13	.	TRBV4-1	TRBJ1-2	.	CASSQDSLYGYTF	TGCGCCAGCAGCCAGGACAGCCTCTATGGCTACACCTTC
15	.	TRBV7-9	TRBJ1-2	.	CASSLIGPGNYGYTF	TGTGCCAGCAGCTTAATCGGTCCAGGGAACTATGGCTACACCTTC
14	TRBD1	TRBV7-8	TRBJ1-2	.	CASSGSGTVYGYTF	TGTGCCAGCAGCGGCAGTGGGACAGTTTATGGCTACACCTTC
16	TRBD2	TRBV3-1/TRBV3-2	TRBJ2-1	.	CASSPLAGGDYNEQFF	TGTGCCAGCAGCCCCCTAGCGGGGGGTGACTACAATGAGCAGTTCTTC
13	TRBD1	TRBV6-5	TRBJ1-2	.	CASSQGARYGYTF	TGTGCCAGCAGTCAGGGGGCTCGCTATGGCTACACCTTC
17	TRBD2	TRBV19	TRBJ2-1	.	CASSTRGLAGEGGEQFF	TGTGCCAGTAGTACGAGGGGACTAGCGGGCGAAGGGGGTGAGCAGTTCTTC
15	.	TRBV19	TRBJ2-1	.	CASMPPGEPYNEQFF	TGTGCCAGTATGCCCCCAGGGGAGCCCTACAATGAGCAGTTCTTC
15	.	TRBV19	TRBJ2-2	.	CASKPRSPRTGELFF	TGTGCCAGTAAACCACGGAGCCCGAGGACCGGGGAGCTGTTTTTT
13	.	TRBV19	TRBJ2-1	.	CASSIMEGLEQFF	TGTGCCAGTAGTATAATGGAGGGACTTGAGCAGTTCTTC
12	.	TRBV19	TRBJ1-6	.	CASNTKYSPLHF	TGTGCCAGTAATACGAAGTATTCACCCCTCCACTTT
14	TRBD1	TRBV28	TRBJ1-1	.	CASSLSTTGTEAFF	TGTGCCAGCAGTTTGTCAACGACAGGGACTGAAGCTTTCTTT
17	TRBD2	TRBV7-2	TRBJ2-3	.	CASSLSRGGLAPDTQYF	TGTGCCAGCAGCTTGTCGCGGGGGGGCCTTGCCCCAGATACGCAGTATTTT
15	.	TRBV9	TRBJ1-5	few	CASSVGFRGGQPQHF	TGTGCCAGCAGCGTAGGGTTCCGGGGAGGTCAGCCCCAGCATTTT
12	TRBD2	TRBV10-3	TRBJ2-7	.	CAILADSYEQYF	TGTGCCATCCTAGCGGACTCCTACGAGCAGTACTTC
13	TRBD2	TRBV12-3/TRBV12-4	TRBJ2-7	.	CASSLWTGGEQYF	TGTGCCAGCAGTTTATGGACGGGGGGCGAGCAGTACTTC
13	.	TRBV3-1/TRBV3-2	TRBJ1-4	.	CASSDATNEKLFF	TGTGCCAGCAGCGATGCAACTAATGAAAAACTGTTTTTT
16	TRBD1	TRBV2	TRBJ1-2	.	CASRGGQPGPNYGYTF	TGTGCCAGCAGAGGGGGACAGCCCGGACCTAACTATGGCTACACCTTC
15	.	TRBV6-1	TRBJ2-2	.	CASSERGPNTGELFF	TGTGCCAGCAGTGAAAGGGGTCCGAACACCGGGGAGCTGTTTTTT
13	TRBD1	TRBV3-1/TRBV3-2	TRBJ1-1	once	CASSDRVHTEAFF	TGTGCCAGCAGCGACAGGGTTCACACTGAAGCTTTCTTT